Listed below are T cell receptor beta chains from one sample, sequenced in a study of T cells expressing NK-cell markers. TCRdb re-called the 5' RACE reads; one entry per CDR3 protein, DNA not given. The data include about 460,000 distinct CDR3 sequences; the top ten clones carry about 1.5%. Sequenced material: blood T cells: a sorted CD56 or NKG2C T cell subset, CD4+ or CD8+ T cells, or bulk PBMC T cells (not recorded which). The receptors here all came from a woman aged 45-65 years in good health. The CDR3 runs from the conserved cysteine through the conserved F or W. Each record gives: V gene, J gene, CDR3 protein.

v_gene: TRBV28
j_gene: TRBJ2-5
CDR3aa: CASGTYEGDRGTQETQYF

v_gene: TRBV6-1
j_gene: TRBJ1-1
CDR3aa: CASSEIHGGDEAFF

v_gene: TRBV11-2
j_gene: TRBJ1-1
CDR3aa: CASSLDAARAFF

v_gene: TRBV4-2
j_gene: TRBJ1-5
CDR3aa: CASSQSDRGLSPQHF

v_gene: TRBV6-5
j_gene: TRBJ2-1
CDR3aa: CASSFAGDEQFF

v_gene: TRBV28
j_gene: TRBJ2-7
CDR3aa: CASTEGSASYEQYF

v_gene: TRBV5-5
j_gene: TRBJ2-1
CDR3aa: CASHGLAAIDEQFF

v_gene: TRBV12-3/TRBV12-4
j_gene: TRBJ2-6
CDR3aa: CASSLDRGNSGANVLTF

v_gene: TRBV12-3/TRBV12-4
j_gene: TRBJ1-2
CDR3aa: CASSALIGFPAGYGYTF

v_gene: TRBV24-1
j_gene: TRBJ2-6
CDR3aa: CATSDWRDRARTGANVLTF

v_gene: TRBV9
j_gene: TRBJ2-1
CDR3aa: CASSPRTVITLNEQFF

v_gene: TRBV29-1
j_gene: TRBJ2-6
CDR3aa: CSASSGAGANVLTF

v_gene: TRBV20-1
j_gene: TRBJ2-5
CDR3aa: CSANDLTKETQYF

v_gene: TRBV10-1
j_gene: TRBJ2-3
CDR3aa: CASSVEGIGTDTQYF

v_gene: TRBV12-3/TRBV12-4
j_gene: TRBJ1-1
CDR3aa: CASSLVQMNTEAFF

v_gene: TRBV7-3
j_gene: TRBJ2-5
CDR3aa: CASSSGRRETQYF

v_gene: TRBV3-1
j_gene: TRBJ1-1
CDR3aa: CASSLQISTGAAEAFF

v_gene: TRBV5-1
j_gene: TRBJ2-7
CDR3aa: CASSLAFGSEEQYF

v_gene: TRBV20-1
j_gene: TRBJ1-4
CDR3aa: CSPSDRGPANEKLFF

v_gene: TRBV9
j_gene: TRBJ2-4
CDR3aa: CASSVEDRGNIQYF

v_gene: TRBV27
j_gene: TRBJ2-5
CDR3aa: CASSLSPSGPQRTQYF

v_gene: TRBV7-9
j_gene: TRBJ2-7
CDR3aa: CASSSPGLAFYEQYF

v_gene: TRBV12-3/TRBV12-4
j_gene: TRBJ1-5
CDR3aa: CASSLYAGGRGQPQHF

v_gene: TRBV5-4
j_gene: TRBJ2-2
CDR3aa: CASSLAGHANTGELFF

v_gene: TRBV6-1
j_gene: TRBJ1-1
CDR3aa: CASSAGGYRVTEAFF

v_gene: TRBV28
j_gene: TRBJ2-7
CDR3aa: CASSRRDRRTYEQYF

v_gene: TRBV6-6
j_gene: TRBJ2-3
CDR3aa: CASSDLMGLAVTDTQYF

v_gene: TRBV20-1
j_gene: TRBJ2-1
CDR3aa: CSAHLLGQSYNEQFF

v_gene: TRBV24-1
j_gene: TRBJ2-5
CDR3aa: CATSRTSGIGETQYF

v_gene: TRBV6-1
j_gene: TRBJ2-1
CDR3aa: CASSRSSYNEQFF

v_gene: TRBV25-1
j_gene: TRBJ1-5
CDR3aa: CASSESSGGNQPQHF

v_gene: TRBV5-7
j_gene: TRBJ1-2
CDR3aa: CASKRWTGNYGYTF

v_gene: TRBV30
j_gene: TRBJ2-2
CDR3aa: CAWSLGQGNTGELFF

v_gene: TRBV30
j_gene: TRBJ1-3
CDR3aa: CASSRASGNTIYF

v_gene: TRBV6-5
j_gene: TRBJ2-1
CDR3aa: CATKDSGRYYNEQFF

v_gene: TRBV9
j_gene: TRBJ2-1
CDR3aa: CASSVALNEQFF

v_gene: TRBV7-6
j_gene: TRBJ1-2
CDR3aa: CATTGPGTGGYTF

v_gene: TRBV12-3/TRBV12-4
j_gene: TRBJ1-1
CDR3aa: CASSSSRGWGTEAFF

v_gene: TRBV20-1
j_gene: TRBJ2-5
CDR3aa: CSARGPGGLWETQYF

v_gene: TRBV12-3/TRBV12-4
j_gene: TRBJ2-3
CDR3aa: CASSLTGQGPDTQYF

v_gene: TRBV5-1
j_gene: TRBJ1-2
CDR3aa: CASSLGDSRGYTF

v_gene: TRBV15
j_gene: TRBJ2-3
CDR3aa: CATSRDGASGSDTQYF

v_gene: TRBV12-3/TRBV12-4
j_gene: TRBJ2-1
CDR3aa: CASTQFGDQINEQFF

v_gene: TRBV15
j_gene: TRBJ2-2
CDR3aa: CATSEAYAGELFF

v_gene: TRBV2
j_gene: TRBJ2-5
CDR3aa: CASSEAGWQGRTQYF

v_gene: TRBV6-6
j_gene: TRBJ1-1
CDR3aa: CASLVTDHTEAFF

v_gene: TRBV7-8
j_gene: TRBJ2-3
CDR3aa: CASSLGLGGDTQYF

v_gene: TRBV6-1
j_gene: TRBJ2-1
CDR3aa: CASTPLGRDNEQFF

v_gene: TRBV7-8
j_gene: TRBJ2-3
CDR3aa: CASSLVSVPLSITDTQYF

v_gene: TRBV24-1
j_gene: TRBJ2-7
CDR3aa: CATPDPGDPYEQYF

v_gene: TRBV4-1
j_gene: TRBJ2-3
CDR3aa: CASSQEPGWTDTQYF

v_gene: TRBV27
j_gene: TRBJ2-1
CDR3aa: CASTRQADNEQFF

v_gene: TRBV5-1
j_gene: TRBJ2-3
CDR3aa: CASSLKGTRTDTQYF

v_gene: TRBV7-3
j_gene: TRBJ2-1
CDR3aa: CASSPGGSGPWNEQFF

v_gene: TRBV5-5
j_gene: TRBJ1-4
CDR3aa: CASRQTDATNEKLFF